This paragraph covers one T cell receptor beta chain sequence. The clone's antigen remains unknown. It has no much larger one-base neighbor in the sample; base qualities were not kept. Taken from the germline V gene (reference sequence), the CDR1 and CDR2 loops are LNHDA and SQIVND. The CDR3 covers 15 residues, taking in both the cysteine and the phenylalanine. The retained sequence is limited to the CDR3, 45 bases, with the frame set at the first base. From V the trimming removes 5 bases and from J it removes 5 bases, while the gene matches leave 5 bases of the junction unaccounted for. This sample was taken from a study of blood T cell repertoires in COVID-19 (dated by TCRdb to about 2020). Study-level background: Samples covering the acute and convalescent phases of COVID-19 were provided by collaborators in the United States, Italy and Spain. The material from the prospective study consisted of cDNA or gDNA derived from T cells, B-cell-depleted T cells, or PBMCs. Deeply sampled blood TCRbeta repertoires from subjects exposed to, actively infected with, or recovered from COVID-19 were included in the dataset. The repertoires were released in a freely available public database meant as a resource for research on the immune response to SARS-CoV-2. Samples came from the ongoing ImmuneRACE study (first 160 participants) plus 1,254 subjects from 6 global collaborators. Sample metadata almost always included a de-identified subject ID, COVID-19 status, age in years and sex. Where available, HLA class I and class II types were obtained from metadata supplied by the sample provider rather than from assay-based typing.

Enrolling through a virtual design, the prospective study's participants ranged in age from roughly 18 to 89 years and lived across 24 United States geographic areas. In the prospective study, cohorts were assigned on the basis of participant-reported clinical history obtained from a screening survey and a study questionnaire. Recovered participants in ImmuneRACE Cohort 3 were defined by two consecutive negative NP/OP PCR tests, clearance by a healthcare professional, or resolution of symptoms. Mobile phlebotomists in the prospective study collected whole blood, serum and a nasopharyngeal or oropharyngeal swab from every participant. Participants in the prospective study had the option to provide additional blood draws and questionnaires over a 2-month period. Before DNA extraction, prospective study blood samples were shipped either frozen or at room temperature. TCRbeta CDR3 regions were amplified from genomic DNA using the immunoSEQ Assay, a bias-controlled multiplex PCR. Under the source paper's analysis protocol: Nucleated cell counts per sample were estimated from amplification of reference gene primers within the assay. To quantify the absolute abundance of each unique TCRbeta CDR3 rearrangement, sequence reads were collapsed and filtered. For each sample, productive Simpson clonality was calculated as the square root of Simpson's diversity index across productive rearrangements. Drawn from immuneACCESS, this table holds only the in-frame rearrangements with V and J called that TCRdb kept. Clones are partly lost; checked studies trace under half to an unresolved V gene and leave the rest unexplained. V, J and clone size reflect that table, while D and trimming were determined from the DNA. In this sample the table shows hundreds of thousands of clones, about nine tenths of which occur a single time. Approximately 5.2% of the sample rests with the top ten.

On the study overall, not on this receptor specifically: The quantity of clinical and demographic metadata differed by source and by participant and was supplied without curation.

The sequenced material came from PBMCs or T cells enriched from blood (not recorded which). The TCR sequence derives from a man aged 55 to 70 who had recovered from COVID-19. This chain joins TRBV19 to TRBJ2-1, and TRBD2 matches 11 of the central bases. The DNA reads TGTGCCAGTAGTCAACTAGCGGGAGTCCACAATGAGCAGTTCTTC. Translated, this gives CASSQLAGVHNEQFF.